This TCR beta chain comes out of a study of Graves' ophthalmopathy and Graves' hyperthyroidism. This clonotype has a count of ten or more. The antigen is not known. Researchers turned away patients with other autoimmune diseases, uncontrolled infections, pregnancy or lactation. Physicians reached a diagnosis by relying on clinical symptoms, serum thyroxine, TRAb, thyroid ultrasound and orbital computed tomography. Findings and caveats of the study: Among expanded thyroid clonotypes above 0.001 frequency, most also occurred in blood.

There are 18 residues in the CDR3. Between the trimmed V and J ends, which lost 4 bases and 0 bases, there was a span of 22 bases. Germline lookup yields CDR1 SGHTA and CDR2 FQGNSA. Amplification of the TCR beta CDR3 regions used RNA transcripts (as template). The workflow started with a first-round RT-PCR run with HTBI primers and then moved on to a second-round multiplex PCR. TCRdb redid the calling of the multiplex PCR reads with MiXCR, one entry per CDR3 protein. Of around 1,200,000 distinct CDR3 sequences in the sample, 35% to 45% were seen once. The V and J genes are TRBV7-2 and TRBJ2-7; D may be TRBD2 (6 bases). Sequences were obtained from peripheral blood or thyroid tissue (not recorded which). The receptor's source is an adult man with Graves' hyperthyroidism. Here the CDR3 reads CASSSIVVTPGASYEQYF. The DNA for the CDR3 is TGTGCCAGCAGCTCTATTGTGGTTACTCCGGGAGCCTCCTACGAGCAGTACTTC.